This T cell receptor beta chain is from a study of identifying expanded T cells in peripheral blood. Findings and limits, study-wide: Over about two and four weeks, about 16 and 20 clones changed, versus around 1.3 between replicates.

Details on this clone: The antigen is undetermined.

Sequenced by immunoSEQ multiplex PCR; TCRdb stores in-frame clones only, minus some. Here the sample spans more than 75,000 clones, more than 75% being singletons. The CDR3 is made up of 14 amino acids. Trimming left V 0 bases short and J 5 bases short, with 11 bases between. The germline CDR1 and CDR2 sequences are SGHKS and YYEKEE (reference sequence). The source material was blood. The origin of this receptor is a person between 18 and 75 years old in good health. The V and J genes are TRBV5-5 and TRBJ2-5, with unresolved D. CDR3 DNA: TGTGCCAGCAGCTTGGACAGCCTCAAGGAGACCCAGTACTTC. Protein product: CASSLDSLKETQYF. Together with reference TRBV5-5 and TRBJ2-5, the CDR3 gives the full variable domain: DAGVTQSPTHLIKTRGQQVTLRCSPISGHKSVSWYQQVLGQGPQFIFQYYEKEERGRGNFPDRFSARQFPNYSSELNVNALLLGDSALYLCASSLDSLKETQYFGPGTRLLVL.